Each of the 23 T cell receptor beta chains below was sequenced from the same sample in a study of shared clonotypes between healthy human individuals. As defined, naive CD8 cells were CD45RO-negative and positively selected for CCR7, with terminally differentiated effector memory CD45RA+ cells excluded. The data were produced by immunoSEQ multiplex PCR, yet TCRdb's version contains in-frame clones alone and is incomplete. The sample has more than 2 million clones, about 94% seen once; the top ten hold about 1.7%. Sequencing input: naive CD8+ T cells from PBMCs. These receptors were obtained from a man aged 18-30 years in good health. Some clones in this sample may be carry-over from other donors' samples.

This chain connects TRBV21-1 to TRBJ1-1; the D call of TRBD1 is as the table states it, not checked on the DNA. TRBV21-1 is tagged as a pseudogene. The CDR3 extends over 14 amino acids. The CDR3 bases are TGTGCCACTCCAAAGGGACAGGGTACGCCTGAAGCTTTCTTT. Its translation: CATPKGQGTPEAFF.

The V call is TRBV5-6, the J call TRBJ2-1; 8 nucleotides line up with TRBD1. Germline V lookup: CDR1 SGHDT, CDR2 YYEEEE. This CDR3 comprises 14 residues. The V and J ends lost 2 bases and 2 bases, in that order; junction bases with no gene match: 0. The CDR3 spells CASSLQGAYNEQFF. The DNA of the CDR3 is TGTGCCAGCAGCTTACAGGGGGCCTACAATGAGCAGTTCTTC.

The gene calls are TRBV27 and TRBJ2-7; 9 bases are shared with TRBD1. The CDR3 runs to 13 residues. Germline loops: CDR1 MNHEY, CDR2 SMNVEV (reference sequence). V lost 10 bases to trimming and J lost 4 bases; unmatched junction nucleotides: 8. The CDR3 here is CATKDRGEYEQYF. As DNA, the CDR3 is TGTGCCACGAAGGACAGGGGTGAATACGAGCAGTACTTC.

In DNA, the CDR3 is TGCGCCAGCAGCCAAGGAGCATATCAGGGGGGGGACGAGCAGTACTTC. Translated: CASSQGAYQGGDEQYF. The rearrangement joins TRBV4-3 to TRBJ2-7; TRBD1 or TRBD2 may be the D gene (7 bases each). There are 16 residues in the CDR3. The V and J ends lost 1 base and 5 bases respectively, with 18 bases between them. The germline CDR1 and CDR2 sequences are LGHNA and YSLEER.

This chain joins TRBV15 and TRBJ2-2; D not certain. V shed 7 bases and J shed 0 bases, with 9 bases lying between them. Germline V gives CDR1 LNHNV, CDR2 YYDKDF (reference sequence). The CDR3 length is 14 residues. CDR3 sequence: CATKTRANTGELFF. The CDR3, as DNA: TGTGCCACCAAAACACGAGCGAACACCGGGGAGCTGTTTTTT.

This sequence joins TRBV7-9 and TRBJ2-7; 10 bases line up with TRBD1. There are 14 residues in the CDR3. Germline V gene lookup returns CDR1 SEHNR and CDR2 FQNEAQ (reference sequence). The V segment lost 5 bases and the J segment 8 bases; nucleotides outside the gene matches: 9. For the CDR3, the DNA is TGTGCCAGCAGCGCACCGGGACAGGGGCCCCAGCAGTACTTC. Protein sequence: CASSAPGQGPQQYF.

The rearrangement links TRBV9 to TRBJ2-1; 11 positions match TRBD2. The germline gives CDR1 SGDLS, CDR2 YYNGEE. V dropped 1 base and J dropped 8; count of bases not matched to a gene: 8. There are 16 residues in the CDR3. CDR3 nucleotide sequence: TGTGCCAGCAGCGTACCTGTAGCGGGAGGGCCAGATGAGCAGTTCTTC. Translation: CASSVPVAGGPDEQFF.

The table lists this clone with a count of one. The chain has TRBV28 and TRBJ2-5; 9 nucleotides match TRBD1. Germline CDR1 is MDHEN and CDR2 is SYDVKM. CDR3 length equals 16 residues. V lost 6 bases, J lost 3 bases, and 11 bases stayed unmatched. Here the CDR3 DNA reads TGTGCCAGCAGCCCCCGACAGGGGGAGTGGGAAGAGACCCAGTACTTC. Translation: CASSPRQGEWEETQYF. The variable domain in full, completed from reference TRBV28 and TRBJ2-5, reads DVKVTQSSRYLVKRTGEKVFLECVQDMDHENMFWYRQDPGLGLRLIYFSYDVKMKEKGDIPEGYSVSREKKERFSLILESASTNQTSMYLCASSPRQGEWEETQYFGPGTRLLVL.

The CDR3 protein is CASSLKREGRYNEQFF. The CDR3 DNA reads TGTGCCAGCTCACTGAAGCGGGAGGGCCGGTACAATGAGCAGTTCTTC. The gene calls are TRBV18 and TRBJ2-1; the match to TRBD2 covers 10 bases. Trimming removed 4 bases from V and 4 bases from J; junction bases left unmatched: 7. CDR1 is KGHSH, CDR2 LQKENI, per germline. There are 16 residues in the CDR3.

This chain connects TRBV4-2 to TRBJ2-3, with D possibly being TRBD2 (5 bases). There are 15 residues in the CDR3. The germline V gene encodes CDR1 LGHNA and CDR2 YNFKEQ. V was clipped by 6 bases and J by 0 bases, with 13 bases between them. Here the CDR3 reads CASSGSYSSTDTQYF. CDR3 nucleotide sequence: TGTGCCAGCAGTGGGAGCTACTCTAGCACAGATACGCAGTATTTT.

This clone was detected a few times. The chain uses TRBV7-9 and TRBJ1-1, with a tentative D call TRBD1 (5 bases). Germline V lookup: CDR1 SEHNR, CDR2 FQNEAQ (reference sequence). V lost 5 bases, J lost 3 bases, and 16 bases lay in between. This CDR3 comprises 15 residues. The CDR3 DNA sequence: TGTGCCAGCAGCGCCAGGGTATCCATCGACACTGAAGCTTTCTTT. As protein: CASSARVSIDTEAFF.

V is TRBV7-9 and J is TRBJ1-1; no definite D call. The germline V gene has CDR1 SEHNR and CDR2 FQNEAQ (reference sequence). V shed 8 bases and J shed 10 bases, with 20 bases lying between them. This CDR3 has 13 amino acids. For the CDR3, the DNA is TGTGCCAGCGGCCCCACCAGGAGGGCGGGAGCTTTCTTT. Translating gives CASGPTRRAGAFF.

In this sample, this clone turned up once. The gene calls are TRBV21-1 and TRBJ2-2; the table calls TRBD1, which could not be checked here. TRBV21-1 is noted as a pseudogene. CDR3 size: 21 residues. The CDR3 spells CASSKHRDDRGVYGHTGELFF. DNA of the CDR3: TGTGCCAGCAGCAAACACAGAGACGACAGGGGGGTTTACGGACACACCGGGGAGCTGTTTTTT.

J is TRBJ1-2 and V is TRBV21-1; the table's D call TRBD1 went unverified against the DNA. TRBV21-1 is designated a pseudogene. The CDR3 extends over 17 amino acids. This chain's CDR3 is CASSKERGDTGDYGYTF. The CDR3, as DNA: TGTGCCAGCAGCAAGGAAAGAGGGGACACGGGCGACTATGGCTACACCTTC.

The V gene is TRBV28, the J gene TRBJ2-1; 15 bases fit TRBD2. The CDR3 length is 15 residues. V dropped 11 bases and J dropped 6; count of bases not matched to a gene: 8. Germline assignment: CDR1 MDHEN and CDR2 SYDVKM. The CDR3 is CAATLGLAGGNEQFF. For the CDR3, the DNA is TGTGCCGCAACTTTGGGACTAGCGGGAGGCAATGAGCAGTTCTTC. The entire variable domain, with the rest obtained from reference TRBV28 and TRBJ2-1, is as follows: DVKVTQSSRYLVKRTGEKVFLECVQDMDHENMFWYRQDPGLGLRLIYFSYDVKMKEKGDIPEGYSVSREKKERFSLILESASTNQTSMYLCAATLGLAGGNEQFFGPGTRLTVL.

The CDR3 nucleotides are TGTGCCAGCAGCGGATTGACAGGTGCGCCCTCTGGGGCCAACGTCCTGACTTTC. Protein product: CASSGLTGAPSGANVLTF. The chain links TRBV9 to TRBJ2-6; D perhaps matches TRBD1 (6 bases). From germline, CDR1 is SGDLS and CDR2 YYNGEE. Trimming took off 3 bases at V and 0 bases at J, with 16 bases between the two ends. The CDR3 extends over 18 amino acids.

The CDR3, as DNA: TGCGCCAGCAGCCAAGATCCGTTCGAGACAGGGGGCCTAAAAAACATTCAGTACTTC. Translated: CASSQDPFETGGLKNIQYF. The chain couples TRBV4-1 to TRBJ2-4, with 10 bases aligning to TRBD1. CDR1 and CDR2 from the germline V gene are MGHRA and YSYEKL. Unmatched junction bases numbered 12, after V lost 0 bases and J lost 4 bases. The length of the CDR3 is 19 residues.

This chain connects TRBV4-1 to TRBJ2-2; D uncertain. Germline V gives CDR1 MGHRA, CDR2 YSYEKL. V shed 4 bases and J shed 5 bases, with 11 bases lying between them. The CDR3 contains 14 residues. The DNA for the CDR3 is TGCGCCAGCAGCCGACAACCCCCGACCGGGGAGCTGTTTTTT. Its protein product is CASSRQPPTGELFF.

The CDR3 nucleotides read TGTGCCAGCAGCTCTCTCAATGAAAAACTGTTTTTT. Encoded protein: CASSSLNEKLFF. The chain recombines TRBV7-8 with TRBJ1-4; no definite D call. The V gene lost 4 bases and the J gene lost 5 bases, with 5 bases spanning the gap. The CDR3 has 12 residues. Germline V gives CDR1 SGHVS, CDR2 FQNEAQ.

This rearrangement joins TRBV13 to TRBJ2-7; a weak D match, TRBD2 (6 bases). The V and J ends lost 0 bases and 5 bases respectively, with 11 bases between them. Germline V gene data show CDR1 as PRHDT and CDR2 as FYEKMQ (reference sequence). The CDR3 is 14 amino acids. The CDR3 nucleotides read TGTGCCAGCAGCTTAGGATCGGGGGTGGACGAGCAGTACTTC. Protein product: CASSLGSGVDEQYF.

This sequence joins TRBV9 and TRBJ2-2; perhaps D is TRBD1 or TRBD2 (5 bases each). The CDR3 length is 18 residues. Trimming took 4 bases from V and 0 from J, leaving 19 bases between them. Germline CDR1 reads SGDLS; CDR2 reads YYNGEE. This CDR3 is CASSINRGAKPNTGELFF. The CDR3 region has the DNA TGTGCCAGCAGCATTAATCGAGGGGCCAAACCGAACACCGGGGAGCTGTTTTTT. The complete variable domain, with remaining parts taken from reference TRBV9 and TRBJ2-2, reads DSGVTQTPKHLITATGQRVTLRCSPRSGDLSVYWYQQSLDQGLQFLIQYYNGEERAKGNILERFSAQQFPDLHSELNLSSLELGDSALYFCASSINRGAKPNTGELFFGEGSRLTVL.

The chain couples TRBV2 to TRBJ2-7; 7 bases are a match to TRBD2. This CDR3 spans 12 amino acids. The J segment lost 2 bases and the V segment lost 10 bases, leaving 5 bases of the junction unmatched. Germline V lookup: CDR1 SNHLY, CDR2 FYNNEI. As DNA, the CDR3 is TGTGCCACCCGGCGGGAGCCCTACGAGCAGTACTTC. Protein product: CATRREPYEQYF. Full variable domain (rest looked up from reference TRBV2 and TRBJ2-7): EPEVTQTPSHQVTQMGQEVILRCVPISNHLYFYWYRQILGQKVEFLVSFYNNEISEKSEIFDDQFSVERPDGSNFTLKIRSTKLEDSAMYFCATRREPYEQYFGPGTRLTVT.

The chain combines TRBV27 with TRBJ2-7; D is undetermined. The CDR3 contains 13 residues. Germline assignment: CDR1 MNHEY and CDR2 SMNVEV (reference sequence). V lost 4 bases, J lost 3 bases, and 10 bases lay in between. The CDR3 region is CASSSLVDYEQYF. In nucleotides, the CDR3 is TGTGCCAGCAGTTCGCTGGTTGACTACGAGCAGTACTTC.